This is a list of T cell receptor beta chains from one sample in a study of cytomegalovirus exposure and HLA in healthy donors. TCRdb keeps only in-frame clones here, not all; method: immunoSEQ multiplex PCR. The sample yields under 80,000 clones, about 81% seen once. The specimen sequenced was PBMCs. Every receptor here comes from a man aged 45-65 years in good health and CMV-seropositive. The CDR3 runs from the conserved cysteine through the conserved F or W. The D gene is left open where the match is weak.

D gene	CDR3 length	V gene	CDR3 protein
NA	13	TRBV6-5	CATSRRGEDGYTF
NA	16	TRBV21-1	CASSKEWVTGEYGYTF
NA	14	TRBV11-2	CASSFVVNSYEQYF
NA	13	TRBV27	CASSLPGESSLFF
NA	12	TRBV28	CASKWGWQPQHF
TRBD1	16	TRBV7-9	CASSLAGTGEGKTQYF
NA	13	TRBV18	CASSPAGGYEQYF
TRBD1	16	TRBV4-1	CASSQGPGQGDEKLFF
NA	14	TRBV19	CASSMPPNTDTQYF
TRBD1	17	TRBV28	CASSPGDSYATNEKLFF
NA	14	TRBV5-6	CASSGRPRGNTIYF
TRBD1	15	TRBV6-5	CASSYGQGADTEAFF
NA	15	TRBV18	CASSPRGGWDQPQHF
TRBD1	14	TRBV13	CATRDSLINYGYTF
TRBD1	19	TRBV9	CASSVGGGRGQGGYNEQFF
TRBD2	20	TRBV7-6	CASSLVLAGGPGERSYEQYF
TRBD1	12	TRBV7-9	CASSSAGTGAFF
TRBD2	18	TRBV5-4	CAISLGGKAGSHTGELFF
NA	11	TRBV6-1	CASRENSPLHF
TRBD1	16	TRBV10-3	CAIKSTGGDYNSPLHF
TRBD1	16	TRBV29-1	CSTSRDRGSPSYEQYF
TRBD2	16	TRBV28	CASSFVAGGSRETQYF
TRBD1	14	TRBV28	CASSAGTGSQPQHF
NA	19	TRBV7-2	CASSPSYGFRGAHGTEAFF
TRBD1	15	TRBV29-1	CSVDAGTGAYYGYTF
TRBD1	15	TRBV13	CASSFGDRGYNEQFF
NA	14	TRBV7-2	CASSLALTEETQYF
TRBD1	15	TRBV19	CASSIPRTGGYEQYF
TRBD2	15	TRBV6-1	CASSPRRGASYEQYF
NA	17	TRBV19	CASSRRTVSRTYNEQFF
NA	13	TRBV5-8	CASSFTGLETQYF
NA	14	TRBV15	CATSRDEEIYTQYF
NA	15	TRBV6-5	CASSSLSGLASEQYF
NA	15	TRBV5-6	CASSSGHGTNSPLHF
NA	15	TRBV28	CASSLSYRVSDGYTF
TRBD1	16	TRBV5-5	CASSGGDRRTNSPLHF
TRBD2	13	TRBV6-5	CASRNSGSIEQYF
TRBD1	16	TRBV5-6	CASSLGLRTGDYEQYF
NA	13	TRBV28	CASSSIYNSPLHF
TRBD1	16	TRBV5-1	CASSMNTGGYYYEQYF
TRBD2	14	TRBV30	CAWSVGLASDTQYF
TRBD2	19	TRBV11-1	CASSLGTSGGNLAKNIQYF
TRBD2	15	TRBV7-3	CASSLAGGIGETQYF
TRBD2	17	TRBV15	CATSKTTSGALQNEQFF
TRBD1	15	TRBV18	CASSPGTAPNTEAFF
NA	15	TRBV5-4	CASSLRRGLNTEAFF
NA	13	TRBV19	CASMIRQENIQYF
NA	13	TRBV30	CAWSNSGYNEQFF
TRBD1	15	TRBV7-3	CASSPGQGRYTEAFF
NA	14	TRBV2	CATSPPQRLEEQYF
TRBD1	14	TRBV9	CASSGGQGFEKLFF
TRBD1	16	TRBV6-4	CASRLSPRQGHTEAFF
TRBD1	17	TRBV7-2	CASSLGGLGGQGYEQYF
TRBD1	15	TRBV7-2	CASSVGTGVNNEQFF
TRBD1	15	TRBV6-6	CASSSRDRGGYGYTF
TRBD2	16	TRBV28	CASSFDSGYLSYEQYF
NA	15	TRBV27	CASSLYTGTSYEQYF
NA	13	TRBV4-1	CASSQHRVGAQYF